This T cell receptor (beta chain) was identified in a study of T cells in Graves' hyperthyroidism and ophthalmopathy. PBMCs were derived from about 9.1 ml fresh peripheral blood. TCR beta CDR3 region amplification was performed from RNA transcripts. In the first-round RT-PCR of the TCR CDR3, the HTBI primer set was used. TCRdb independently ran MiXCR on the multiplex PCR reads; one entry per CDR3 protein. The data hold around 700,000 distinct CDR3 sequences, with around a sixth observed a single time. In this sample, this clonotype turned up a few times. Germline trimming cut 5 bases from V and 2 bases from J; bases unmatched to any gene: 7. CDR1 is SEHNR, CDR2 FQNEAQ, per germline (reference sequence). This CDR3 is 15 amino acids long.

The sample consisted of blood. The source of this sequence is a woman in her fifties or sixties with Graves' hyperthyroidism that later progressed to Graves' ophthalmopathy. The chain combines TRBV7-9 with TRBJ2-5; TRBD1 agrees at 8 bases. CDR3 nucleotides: TGTGCCAGCAGCACCCGGACAGGGCGACAAGAGACCCAGTACTTC. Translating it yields CASSTRTGRQETQYF.